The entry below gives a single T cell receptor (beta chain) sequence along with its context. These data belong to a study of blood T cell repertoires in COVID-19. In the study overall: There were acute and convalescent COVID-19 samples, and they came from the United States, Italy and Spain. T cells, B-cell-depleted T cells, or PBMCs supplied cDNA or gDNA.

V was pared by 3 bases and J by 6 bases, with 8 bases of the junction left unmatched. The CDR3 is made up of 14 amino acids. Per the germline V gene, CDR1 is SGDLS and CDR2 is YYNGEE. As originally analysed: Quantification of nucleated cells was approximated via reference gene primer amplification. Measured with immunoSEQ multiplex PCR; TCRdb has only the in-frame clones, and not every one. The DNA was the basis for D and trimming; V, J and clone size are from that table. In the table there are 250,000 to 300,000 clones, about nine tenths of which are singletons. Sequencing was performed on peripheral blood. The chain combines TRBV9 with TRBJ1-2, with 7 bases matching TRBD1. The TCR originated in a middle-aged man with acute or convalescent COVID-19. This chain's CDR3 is CASSETGHLNGYTF. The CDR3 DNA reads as TGTGCCAGCAGCGAGACAGGGCACCTCAATGGCTACACCTTC. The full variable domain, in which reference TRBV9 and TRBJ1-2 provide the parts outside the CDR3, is DSGVTQTPKHLITATGQRVTLRCSPRSGDLSVYWYQQSLDQGLQFLIQYYNGEERAKGNILERFSAQQFPDLHSELNLSSLELGDSALYFCASSETGHLNGYTFGSGTRLTVV.